The 8 T cell receptor beta chains below all came from one sample that was sequenced in a study of T cell clonality in common variable immunodeficiency. Assay: immunoSEQ multiplex PCR; the TCRdb copy retains only in-frame clones and omits some. The sample counts tens of thousands of clones, none seen once; the ten largest own 0.75% to 1%. The sample comprised peripheral blood mononuclear cells. The source of these receptors is a person between 18 and 75 years old in good health.

In this sample, this clone turned up many times. The read ends 3 residues early relative to the CDR3; the germline J gene fills the gap. The chain employs TRBV20-1 and TRBJ2-1, with TRBD2 matching over 12 bases. CDR1 is DFQATT, CDR2 SNEGSKA, per germline (reference sequence). J lost 9 bases, V lost 2 bases, and 5 bases had no gene match. This CDR3 has 14 residues. The DNA read from the CDR3 is TGCAGTGCTAGAATCCGACTAGCGGGAGCTGAG. Protein sequence: CSARIRLAGAE. The full CDR3 reads CSARIRLAGAEQFF.

This clone was seen ten or more times. Sequencing ends 3 residues short of the CDR3 end; the germline J gene provides the rest. The rearrangement links TRBV3-1 (or the pseudogene TRBV3-2) to TRBJ2-1; D may be TRBD2 (6 bases). The length of the CDR3 is 13 residues. Germline V gives CDR1 LGHDT, CDR2 YNNKEL (reference sequence). The CDR3 is CVCLAERYNEQFF. The DNA read from the CDR3 is TGTGTATGTTTAGCGGAGAGATACAATGAG.

This clone was observed many times. The read finishes 3 residues shy of the CDR3 end, and the germline J gene is used to complete it. The genes are TRBV5-1 and TRBJ1-4; no definite D call. Germline loops: CDR1 SGHRS, CDR2 YFSETQ. Between the trimmed V and J ends, which lost 0 bases and 8 bases, there was a span of 11 bases. The CDR3 is 14 amino acids. CDR3 amino acids: CASSLEGRGEKLFF. The sequenced CDR3 bases are TGCGCCAGCAGCTTGGAGGGCCGAGGCGAAAAA.

This clone was counted at least ten times. The read terminates 3 residues ahead of where the CDR3 ends, so the germline J gene completes it. The chain recombines TRBV5-1 with TRBJ1-6, with 8 bases matching TRBD1. V shed 1 base, J shed 0 bases, and the junction held 0 bases outside the gene matches. Germline-derived CDR1 and CDR2 are SGHRS and YFSETQ. The CDR3 covers 16 residues. CDR3 DNA (partial): TGCGCCAGCAGCTTGACAGGGGGCTCCTATAATTCACCC. It encodes CASSLTGGSYNSP. The full CDR3 is CASSLTGGSYNSPLHF.

This clone was recorded many times. The read gets to within 3 residues of the CDR3 end, and the germline J gene fills in the rest. The chain combines TRBV19 with TRBJ2-7, with 16 bases that match TRBD2. The CDR3 length is 17 residues. In germline, CDR1 is LNHDA, CDR2 SQIVND (reference sequence). The junction had 8 bases not matched to a gene; V was cut back by 3 bases and J by 6 bases. CDR3 bases read: TGTGCCAGTAGTATGGGACTAGCGGGAGGGAGTCCTGGCGAG. Translating it yields CASSMGLAGGSPGE. The whole CDR3 protein reads CASSMGLAGGSPGEQYF.

This clone was observed at least ten times. CDR3 DNA (partial): TGCAGTGTTTCCAGTAGCGTGGACACCGGGGAG. Protein product: CSVSSSVDTGE. The complete CDR3 sequence is CSVSSSVDTGELFF. The chain joins TRBV20-1 to TRBJ2-2; D might be TRBD2 (5 bases). The read falls 3 residues short of the CDR3 end, and the missing part is taken from the germline J gene. This CDR3 is 14 amino acids long. Per germline, CDR1 DFQATT and CDR2 SNEGSKA (reference sequence). Between the trimmed V and J ends, which lost 7 bases and 3 bases, there was a span of 15 bases.

Ten or more counts support this clone. Read sequence stops 3 residues before the CDR3 end, and the germline J gene provides the missing end. The rearrangement links TRBV20-1 to TRBJ2-1, with D maybe TRBD1 (5 bases). The V gene lost 1 base and the J gene lost 0 bases, with 7 bases spanning the gap. Looked up from germline, CDR1 is DFQATT and CDR2 is SNEGSKA (reference sequence). The CDR3 runs to 14 residues. The CDR3 sequence: CSARVQGSYNEQFF. CDR3 DNA, as far as it was read: TGCAGTGCTAGAGTTCAGGGCTCCTACAATGAG.

This clone was seen at least ten times. With the read ending 3 residues before the CDR3 end, the germline J gene is used to fill in that end. The rearrangement links TRBV5-1 to TRBJ1-1; possible D gene TRBD1, 5 bases. V was clipped by 6 bases and J by 3 bases, with 12 bases between them. The V gene's germline CDR1 is SGHRS and CDR2 YFSETQ. CDR3 length: 13 amino acids. The CDR3 region is CASTIRGDTEAFF. CDR3 DNA, as far as it was read: TGCGCCAGCACTATTAGGGGAGACACTGAA.